This T cell receptor (beta chain) was captured by sequencing in a study of tumor-infiltrating lymphocytes in primary liver carcinoma. Study-wide background: Tumors measured roughly 4 to 10 cm and were stage T1-T3 N0M0. The number of productive TCRbeta reads per sample ranged from roughly 3.5 to 7.13 million and was similar across tissue types.

TCR beta cDNA was made from around 520 ng total RNA with a constant-region primer. Modified slightly, ARM-PCR produced TCR beta libraries over three nested multiplex PCR rounds. Amplification in the first two PCR rounds was performed using TRBV1-TRBV30 forward primers and a C-beta reverse primer for around 10 cycles each. TCRdb independently ran MiXCR on the multiplex PCR reads; one entry per CDR3 protein. Of 310,000 or so distinct CDR3 sequences listed, about 61% are singletons. The source of the blood RNA was unsorted whole blood, and germline DNA was extracted as well. Looked up from germline, CDR1 is MNHEY and CDR2 is SVGEGT. The CDR3 is 18 residues long. The ends were cut back, 3 bases at V and 5 bases at J, with 23 bases in the middle.

The sequencing sample was made of peripheral blood. The rearrangement joins TRBV6-2 or TRBV6-3 to TRBJ1-5; maybe TRBD1 (6 bases). The sequence came from a man in his forties with primary liver carcinoma and hepatitis B virus infection. The CDR3 coding sequence is TGTGCCAGCAGTTATAACCCAAGAATTACAGGGTTTTATCAGCCCCAGCATTTT. Translation: CASSYNPRITGFYQPQHF.